A selection of T cell receptor beta chains follows, all from one sample in a study of T cells in Graves' hyperthyroidism and ophthalmopathy. Via MiXCR, TCRdb re-called the multiplex PCR reads, giving one row per CDR3 protein. The table records hundreds of thousands of distinct CDR3 sequences, about 19% of them present only once. Specimen: blood. All receptors come from a woman aged 45-59 years with Graves' hyperthyroidism that later progressed to Graves' ophthalmopathy. Both conserved end residues are part of each CDR3. The D gene is left open where the match is weak. Clone size is given for some rows only: seen once, a few or many times, or a class if the clone is expanded.

V	length	D	J	size	DNA	CDR3
TRBV29-1	14	TRBD1	TRBJ2-7	-	TGCAGCGTTGAAGCAGACAGGGAAGGCTACGAGCAGTACTTC	CSVEADREGYEQYF
TRBV5-1	15	-	TRBJ1-4	-	TGCGCCAGCAGCTTGGCGGGACGACCTAATGAAAAACTGTTTTTT	CASSLAGRPNEKLFF
TRBV19	15	-	TRBJ1-4	-	TGTGCCAGTAGTAGGTACCGGGGTTCTCGAGAAAAACTGTTTTTT	CASSRYRGSREKLFF
TRBV30	14	TRBD1	TRBJ1-1	-	TGTGCCCTCAGGGGGCCGGTGATGAACACTGAAGCTTTCTTT	CALRGPVMNTEAFF
TRBV19	13	-	TRBJ1-1	-	TGTGCCAGTAGTACCAGGGTGGGGACTGAAGCTTTCTTT	CASSTRVGTEAFF
TRBV11-3	14	TRBD2	TRBJ2-2	many	TGTGCCAGCAGCTCACTAGCGGGGCCCGGGGAGCTGTTTTTT	CASSSLAGPGELFF
TRBV7-8	14	-	TRBJ1-2	few	TGTGCCAGCAGCCTCGGGACCGCCTTTTATGGCTACACCTTC	CASSLGTAFYGYTF
TRBV10-3	17	TRBD1	TRBJ2-2	few	TGTGCCATCAGTAAAGTTACAGGGGACGCAAACACCGGGGAGCTGTTTTTT	CAISKVTGDANTGELFF
TRBV9	15	-	TRBJ2-5	-	TGTGCCAGCAGCGGTCGGGACGGACGGCAAGAGACCCAGTACTTC	CASSGRDGRQETQYF
TRBV6-2/TRBV6-3	15	-	TRBJ1-5	few	TGTGCCAGCAGTGGAACACAGGGTCCGCCTCAGCCCCAGCATTTT	CASSGTQGPPQPQHF
TRBV7-2	15	-	TRBJ2-5	few	TGTGCCAGCAGCTCCGCCCGGGGAGGAGGAGAGACCCAGTACTTC	CASSSARGGGETQYF
TRBV4-1	18	TRBD1	TRBJ2-1	-	TGCGCCAGCAGCCAATTATGGGGGCAGGGGGCCGTCAACAATGAGCAGTTCTTC	CASSQLWGQGAVNNEQFF
TRBV30	14	TRBD1	TRBJ1-5	many	TGTGCCGGTAGCTCTTCAGGGGGCAACCAGCCCCAGCATTTT	CAGSSSGGNQPQHF
TRBV18	12	-	TRBJ2-3	many	TGTGCCAGCTCACCAGAGGGGGATACGCAGTATTTT	CASSPEGDTQYF
TRBV19	15	-	TRBJ2-1	few	TGTGCCAGTAGTATAGGGCAGGGAGCCCCCAATGAGCAGTTCTTC	CASSIGQGAPNEQFF
TRBV3-1	15	-	TRBJ1-5	many	TGTGCCAGCGGCGCCAGTGGAGGGACGAGTCAGCCCCAGCATTTT	CASGASGGTSQPQHF
TRBV20-1	14	-	TRBJ2-7	many	TGCAGTGCTAGGGCCGGGCCTTTCTCCTACGAGCAGTACTTC	CSARAGPFSYEQYF
TRBV6-1	14	-	TRBJ1-4	-	TGTGCCAGCCGGACCCAGGGAAGTCGGGAAAAACTGTTTTTT	CASRTQGSREKLFF
TRBV30	16	TRBD1	TRBJ2-7	many	TGTGCCTGGAGTGTAATACAGGGGATCTTTGGCTACGAGCAGTACTTC	CAWSVIQGIFGYEQYF
TRBV7-3	13	TRBD2	TRBJ2-1	many	TGTGCCAGCAGCTCAGCGGGGCAGGATGAGCAGTTCTTC	CASSSAGQDEQFF
TRBV29-1	13	-	TRBJ2-7	few	TGCAGCGCCATTACAGGACCCTTCTACGAGCAGTACTTC	CSAITGPFYEQYF
TRBV20-1	18	-	TRBJ2-7	many	TGCAGTGCTAGAGATCGTTTAAGGACAGATTTAAACTCCTACGAGCAGTACTTC	CSARDRLRTDLNSYEQYF
TRBV20-1	16	TRBD2	TRBJ2-3	-	TGCAGTGCTGGGGGTCCTAGCGGGGGGGGCACAGATACGCAGTATTTT	CSAGGPSGGGTDTQYF
TRBV5-6	12	-	TRBJ2-1	few	TGTGCCAGCAGCTTGGCAGGGATTGAGCAGTTCTTC	CASSLAGIEQFF
TRBV29-1	16	-	TRBJ1-1	-	TGCAGCGTTAAGGGGGGTGGGGCAGGGACGGCAGAAGGAGCTTTCTTT	CSVKGGGAGTAEGAFF
TRBV7-2	17	TRBD2	TRBJ2-3	-	TGTGCCAGCAGCTTAGTCGGACTAGCGGGGAGCACAGATACGCAGTATTTT	CASSLVGLAGSTDTQYF
TRBV5-1	16	TRBD2	TRBJ2-3	many	TGCGCCAGCAGCTGGGGACCGGGACTAGAGACAGATACGCAGTATTTT	CASSWGPGLETDTQYF
TRBV18	18	TRBD1	TRBJ1-5	many	TGTGCCAGCTCACAAGGCGTAGGGGGGACAGGGGATTCTCAGCCCCAGCATTTT	CASSQGVGGTGDSQPQHF
TRBV12-3/TRBV12-4	14	-	TRBJ2-5	-	TGTGCCAGCAGCCCCCAGGGGGAGGGGGAGACCCAGTACTTC	CASSPQGEGETQYF
TRBV5-1	16	-	TRBJ1-2	few	TGCGCCAGCAGCTCCCCTTGGGGGGATGCTAACTATGGCTACACCTTC	CASSSPWGDANYGYTF
TRBV7-9	15	-	TRBJ1-3	-	TGTGCCAGCAGCTTTCGGGGGATGTATGGAAACACCATATATTTT	CASSFRGMYGNTIYF
TRBV6-1	15	-	TRBJ2-7	few	TGTGCCAGCAGACCAACCGGGACATCAGTGGGCGAGCAGTACTTC	CASRPTGTSVGEQYF
TRBV7-2	12	-	TRBJ2-7	-	TGTGCCAGCAGCTTGTCGACAAGGCCGCAGTACTTC	CASSLSTRPQYF
TRBV4-1	16	TRBD1	TRBJ1-1	-	TGCGCCAGCAGCCCTAACACCAGGGGGCAGAACACTGAAGCTTTCTTT	CASSPNTRGQNTEAFF
TRBV28	14	-	TRBJ2-7	-	TGTGCCAGCAGTATCACCGGGACACAGTACGAGCAGTACTTC	CASSITGTQYEQYF
TRBV11-3	15	-	TRBJ2-1	many	TGTGCCAGCAGCTTGTTGGCCGTGGGTCCCAATGAGCAGTTCTTC	CASSLLAVGPNEQFF